This T cell receptor (beta chain) was obtained from a study of OX40 agonist ivuxolimab in advanced cancers. Study details: While on treatment, patients had intravenous ivuxolimab at 0.01 to 10 mg/kg every 2 weeks. Study-wide points: In a subset of nonresponders, normalized T-cell clonal expansion was also low. At 0.1 to 3.0 mg/kg, clonal expansion of CD4+ and CD8+ blood T cells had occurred by week 6.

Clones were sequenced by immunoSEQ multiplex PCR, and TCRdb holds only the in-frame ones, with some missing. The top ten clones hold more than 1.4% of a sample with nearly 25,000 clones, roughly 78% of them seen once. Blood sampling took place at baseline, cycle 4 day 1, and cycle 7 day 1. Turning to this clone: Its antigen is not known.

Germline V gene data show CDR1 as MNHNS and CDR2 as SASEGT. J lost 5 bases, V lost 6 bases, and 6 bases had no gene match. The CDR3 is 14 residues long. This clonotype was sampled from an adult with an advanced solid tumor such as melanoma, head and neck, liver or kidney cancer. The V call is TRBV6-1, the J call TRBJ2-2; 7 bases map to TRBD1. The material sequenced was CD4+ or CD8+ T cells sorted from blood, taken in a trial of the OX40 agonist ivuxolimab. The CDR3 DNA is TGTGCCAGCAGCCCAGACAGGGTAACCGGGGAGCTGTTTTTT. Amino acids: CASSPDRVTGELFF.